Listed here are 27 T cell receptor beta chains from one sample, sequenced in a study of T cell clonotyping in hematopoietic cell transplantation. Sequenced by immunoSEQ multiplex PCR; TCRdb stores in-frame clones only, minus some. The sample has roughly 40,000 clones; approximately 81% are singletons. Time point denoted: recipient sample about 28 days before transplant, after cytoreduction. This sample comprised peripheral blood mononuclear cells, obtained before stem cell transplant. Receptors originate from a man aged 55 to 69 with acute myeloid leukemia. Some clones in this sample may be carry-over from other donors' samples.

The chain uses TRBV10-3 and TRBJ1-1; TRBD1 agrees at 7 bases. Germline V gives CDR1 ENHRY, CDR2 SYGVKD. The CDR3 spans 14 residues. Germline trimming cut 6 bases from V and 3 bases from J; bases unmatched to any gene: 7. Here the CDR3 DNA reads TGTGCCATCAGCCAACAGGGGATGGACACTGAAGCTTTCTTT. This translates into CAISQQGMDTEAFF.

The V call is TRBV19, the J call TRBJ1-1; TRBD1 aligns across 8 bases. Germline CDR1 LNHDA, CDR2 SQIVND (reference sequence). The CDR3 covers 16 residues. The J segment lost 0 bases and the V segment lost 3 bases, leaving 6 bases of the junction unmatched. CDR3 DNA sequence: TGTGCCAGTAGTATGGGCCGGGGACAGGTGAACACTGAAGCTTTCTTT. As protein: CASSMGRGQVNTEAFF.

This clone was detected only a few times. The chain combines TRBV27 with TRBJ2-6, with D unclear. CDR1 is MNHEY, CDR2 SMNVEV, per germline (reference sequence). V was trimmed by 8 bases and J by 2 bases, leaving 10 bases between them. The CDR3 covers 14 residues. The CDR3 sequence: CASGQRAGANVLTF. The CDR3 DNA follows: TGTGCCAGCGGCCAAAGGGCTGGGGCCAACGTCCTGACTTTC.

The gene calls are TRBV5-1 and TRBJ1-2; 7 bases agree with TRBD1. Looked up from germline, CDR1 is SGHRS and CDR2 is YFSETQ. This CDR3 has 12 amino acids. Unmatched junction bases numbered 7, after V lost 0 bases and J lost 14 bases. CDR3 in DNA: TGCGCCAGCAGCTTGGGGGGGACAGTCCGTACCTTC. Translating gives CASSLGGTVRTF.

The genes are TRBV28 and TRBJ1-5; perhaps TRBD1 as D (5 bases). This CDR3 has 15 amino acids. V lost 2 bases and J 0 bases, leaving 8 bases between the germline ends. Germline CDR1 and CDR2: MDHEN and SYDVKM. This CDR3 reads CASSLLGDSNQPQHF. DNA for the CDR3: TGTGCCAGCAGTTTACTAGGGGATAGCAATCAGCCCCAGCATTTT.

The CDR3 coding sequence is TGTGCCTGGACCCTTAATAAGCGGGGGAAAACCTACGAGCAGTACTTC. Protein: CAWTLNKRGKTYEQYF. The gene calls are TRBV30 and TRBJ2-7, with 8 bases fitting TRBD2. In germline, CDR1 is GTSNPN, CDR2 SVGIG (reference sequence). The CDR3 sequence is 16 residues long. The V gene end was trimmed by 4 bases and the J gene end by 2 bases; junction bases not matched to a gene: 13.

V gene TRBV19 combines with J gene TRBJ2-1; either TRBD1 or TRBD2 may fit D (5 bases each). Germline CDR1 reads LNHDA; CDR2 reads SQIVND (reference sequence). With 4 bases removed from V and 8 bases from J, the gap between germline ends came to 9 bases. The CDR3 sequence is 12 residues long. The CDR3, as DNA: TGTGCCAGTAGTAACGTGGGACATGAGCAGTTCTTC. This translates into CASSNVGHEQFF.

The chain links TRBV5-6 to TRBJ1-6; no firm D call. Trimming pared 5 bases from V and 7 bases from J, leaving 4 bases between. Germline CDR1 reads SGHDT; CDR2 reads YYEEEE. The CDR3 contains 11 residues. CDR3 loop: CASSSNSPLHF. CDR3 nucleotides: TGTGCCAGCAGTTCAAATTCACCCCTCCACTTT.

The chain employs TRBV28 and TRBJ2-7; D may match TRBD1 or TRBD2 (6 bases each). The CDR3 is made up of 12 amino acids. Germline V lookup: CDR1 MDHEN, CDR2 SYDVKM. Trimming cost V 2 bases and J 9 bases, with 11 bases left between them. The DNA for the CDR3 is TGTGCCAGCAGTTTAAGGGGGGTTCGGCAGTACTTC. This gives the protein CASSLRGVRQYF. Full variable domain (rest looked up from reference TRBV28 and TRBJ2-7): DVKVTQSSRYLVKRTGEKVFLECVQDMDHENMFWYRQDPGLGLRLIYFSYDVKMKEKGDIPEGYSVSREKKERFSLILESASTNQTSMYLCASSLRGVRQYFGPGTRLTVT.

This chain connects TRBV7-2 to TRBJ1-1, with 12 bases lining up with TRBD1. The CDR3 sequence is 17 residues long. Germline lookup yields CDR1 SGHTA and CDR2 FQGNSA. Germline trimming cut 0 bases from V and 5 bases from J; bases unmatched to any gene: 7. In DNA, the CDR3 is TGTGCCAGCAGCTTAGCCGGGACAGGGGGCGTAAGGACTGAAGCTTTCTTT. Translated, it gives CASSLAGTGGVRTEAFF.

The V call is TRBV30, the J call TRBJ1-5; TRBD1 might be the D (5 bases). The V gene's germline CDR1 is GTSNPN and CDR2 SVGIG (reference sequence). The CDR3 covers 19 residues. V was pared by 2 bases and J by 1 base, with 24 bases between. The CDR3 bases are TGTGCCTGGAGTTCTTCAACAGCCTTCGGGGGAATGAGCAATCAGCCCCAGCATTTT. Translating it yields CAWSSSTAFGGMSNQPQHF. Supplemented by reference TRBV30 and TRBJ1-5, the full variable domain reads SQTIHQWPATLVQPVGSPLSLECTVEGTSNPNLYWYRQAAGRGLQLLFYSVGIGQISSEVPQNLSASRPQDRQFILSSKKLLLSDSGFYLCAWSSSTAFGGMSNQPQHFGDGTRLSIL.

The rearrangement links TRBV28 to TRBJ1-1, with D possibly being TRBD1 (6 bases). This CDR3 is 12 amino acids long. In germline, CDR1 is MDHEN, CDR2 SYDVKM. V lost 6 bases, J lost 4 bases, and 9 bases lay in between. The CDR3 nucleotides read TGTGCCAGCAGCCAGGACAGCACTGAAGCTTTCTTT. Translation: CASSQDSTEAFF.

V usage is TRBV28 and J usage is TRBJ2-5; TRBD2 matches at 10 bases. Trimming at V came to 5 bases and at J to 7 bases, leaving 10 bases not matched to a gene. The germline V gene encodes CDR1 MDHEN and CDR2 SYDVKM. CDR3 length equals 15 residues. The CDR3 loop is CASSIRLAGVGTQYF. The DNA of the CDR3 is TGTGCCAGCAGTATTCGACTAGCGGGCGTTGGGACCCAGTACTTC. Based on the CDR3 plus reference TRBV28 and TRBJ2-5, the full variable domain is DVKVTQSSRYLVKRTGEKVFLECVQDMDHENMFWYRQDPGLGLRLIYFSYDVKMKEKGDIPEGYSVSREKKERFSLILESASTNQTSMYLCASSIRLAGVGTQYFGPGTRLLVL.

The V and J genes are TRBV6-6 and TRBJ2-7, with D possibly being TRBD1 (6 bases). Germline loops: CDR1 MNHNY, CDR2 SVGAGI (reference sequence). Trimming cost V 0 bases and J 2 bases, with 14 bases left between them. CDR3 length: 16 amino acids. CDR3 amino acids: CASSYSGQKPTYEQYF. The CDR3 DNA reads as TGTGCCAGCAGTTACTCAGGACAGAAACCGACCTACGAGCAGTACTTC.

The count of this clone is one. The chain employs TRBV7-9 and TRBJ1-2; D call uncertain. Germline assignment: CDR1 SEHNR and CDR2 FQNEAQ (reference sequence). The length of the CDR3 is 13 residues. Trimming removed 1 base from V and 6 bases from J, with 9 bases in between. DNA of the CDR3: TGTGCCAGCAGCTTAGACCCCCTAAATGGCTACACCTTC. Its protein product is CASSLDPLNGYTF.

The chain joins TRBV5-1 to TRBJ2-3; 9 bases align to TRBD2. CDR1 is SGHRS, CDR2 YFSETQ, per germline. V was pared by 6 bases and J by 4 bases, with 9 bases of the junction left unmatched. The CDR3 sequence is 15 residues long. The CDR3 here is CASIPSGGSADTQYF. The CDR3 DNA reads as TGCGCCAGCATTCCAAGCGGGGGGTCCGCAGATACGCAGTATTTT.

This clone was seen more than once but under ten times. V and J are TRBV2 and TRBJ1-6, with a possible D match to TRBD1 (5 bases). In germline, CDR1 is SNHLY, CDR2 FYNNEI. V lost 8 bases, J lost 10 bases, and 18 bases lay in between. The CDR3 totals 14 residues. The CDR3: CASSVGTWGSPLHF. Written as DNA, the CDR3 is TGTGCCAGCTCTGTGGGGACCTGGGGGTCACCCCTCCACTTT.

This clone is a singleton in its sample. Here the CDR3 DNA reads TGTGCCAGCAGCTTAGCGGGACTAGTGAGTGGTGAGCAGTTCTTC. It yields the protein CASSLAGLVSGEQFF. This rearrangement joins TRBV7-2 to TRBJ2-1; 8 bases are shared with TRBD2. This CDR3 spans 15 amino acids. Germline V gives CDR1 SGHTA, CDR2 FQGNSA. Trimming at V came to 0 bases and at J to 9 bases, leaving 7 bases not matched to a gene.

This clone turned up a few times. Other nucleotide sequences from this sample produce the same CDR3. The rearrangement links TRBV2 to TRBJ1-2; TRBD1 is a possible D gene (5 bases). The CDR3 runs to 13 residues. Germline CDR1 SNHLY, CDR2 FYNNEI. Trimming pared 6 bases from V and 0 bases from J, leaving 8 bases between. The CDR3 loop reads CASSGTANYGYTF. DNA of the CDR3: TGTGCCAGCAGCGGGACCGCTAACTATGGCTACACCTTC.

The chain links TRBV19 to TRBJ2-3; 7 positions agree with TRBD1. The junction had 9 bases not matched to a gene; V was cut back by 6 bases and J by 0 bases. Looked up from germline, CDR1 is LNHDA and CDR2 is SQIVND (reference sequence). The CDR3 totals 16 residues. The CDR3 nucleotides are TGTGCCAGTAGAAACAGGGGTTTTACTAGCACAGATACGCAGTATTTT. Residues: CASRNRGFTSTDTQYF.

With respect to this clone: A read error may produce the germline difference seen at one junction end. The genes are TRBV6-1 and TRBJ2-6; 9 bases map to TRBD2. Germline V lookup: CDR1 MNHNS, CDR2 SASEGT. The CDR3 contains 17 residues. The chain's CDR3 is CASREGAGGNGANVLTF. Written as DNA, the CDR3 is TGTGCCAGCAGGGAAGGAGCGGGGGGTAATGGGGCCAACGTCCTGACTTTC.

The rearrangement links TRBV2 to TRBJ1-2; D uncertain. The V end lost 1 base, the J end lost 8 bases, and 11 bases lay between the germline ends. Germline loops: CDR1 SNHLY, CDR2 FYNNEI. The CDR3 is 13 amino acids. The CDR3 here is CASSEVGSKGYTF. Written as DNA, the CDR3 is TGTGCCAGCAGTGAAGTGGGGTCGAAGGGCTACACCTTC. The variable domain in full, completed from reference TRBV2 and TRBJ1-2, reads EPEVTQTPSHQVTQMGQEVILRCVPISNHLYFYWYRQILGQKVEFLVSFYNNEISEKSEIFDDQFSVERPDGSNFTLKIRSTKLEDSAMYFCASSEVGSKGYTFGSGTRLTVV.

CDR3 residues: CASSLEVGRRTGELFF. The CDR3 bases are TGTGCCAGCAGCTTAGAGGTGGGGCGTCGGACCGGGGAGCTGTTTTTT. The rearrangement links TRBV11-2 to TRBJ2-2, with D possibly matching TRBD1 (5 bases). V was pared by 0 bases and J by 5 bases, with 13 bases between. This CDR3 is 16 amino acids long. Germline V gives CDR1 SGHAT, CDR2 FQNNGV.

This rearrangement joins TRBV27 to TRBJ1-4; tentatively, D is TRBD1 (5 bases). V was trimmed by 6 bases and J by 3 bases, leaving 14 bases between them. There are 15 residues in the CDR3. Germline CDR1 reads MNHEY; CDR2 reads SMNVEV (reference sequence). This CDR3 is CASRTVGTANEKLFF. The CDR3 coding sequence is TGTGCCAGCAGGACGGTGGGGACTGCTAATGAAAAACTGTTTTTT.

V and J are TRBV4-2 and TRBJ1-4; D is unclear. This CDR3 is 14 amino acids long. Germline V gene lookup returns CDR1 LGHNA and CDR2 YNFKEQ. Trimming removed 1 base from V and 7 bases from J, with 10 bases in between. The CDR3 loop is CASSQGSSVEKLFF. The CDR3, as DNA: TGTGCCAGCAGCCAAGGATCATCTGTTGAAAAACTGTTTTTT.

V is TRBV6-5 and J is TRBJ1-3; 9 positions match TRBD1. V lost 5 bases, J lost 3 bases, and 2 bases stayed unmatched. There are 14 residues in the CDR3. Germline V gives CDR1 MNHEY, CDR2 SVGAGI. CDR3: CASSDRGGGNTIYF. CDR3 in DNA: TGTGCCAGCAGTGACAGGGGGGGTGGAAACACCATATATTTT.

The chain links TRBV6-5 to TRBJ1-1; possible D gene TRBD1, 5 bases. CDR3 size: 11 residues. Germline V lookup: CDR1 MNHEY, CDR2 SVGAGI. CDR3 amino acids: CEIRGNTEAFF. In DNA, the CDR3 is TGTGAAATCCGGGGGAATACTGAAGCTTTCTTT.